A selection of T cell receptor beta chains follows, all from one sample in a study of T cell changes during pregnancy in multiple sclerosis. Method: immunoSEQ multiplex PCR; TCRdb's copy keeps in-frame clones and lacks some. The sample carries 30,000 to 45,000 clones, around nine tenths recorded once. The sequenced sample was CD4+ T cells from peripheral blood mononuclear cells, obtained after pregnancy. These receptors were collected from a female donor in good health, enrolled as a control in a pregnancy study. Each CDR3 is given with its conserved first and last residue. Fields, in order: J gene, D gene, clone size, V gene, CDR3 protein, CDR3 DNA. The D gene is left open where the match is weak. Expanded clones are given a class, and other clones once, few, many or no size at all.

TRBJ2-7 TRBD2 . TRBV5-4 CASSRTSGRASSEQYF TGTGCCAGCAGCAGAACTAGCGGGAGGGCCTCATCCGAGCAGTACTTC
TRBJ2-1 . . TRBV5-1 CASSLGGPGGNEQFF TGCGCCAGCAGCTTAGGAGGTCCAGGAGGGAATGAGCAGTTCTTC
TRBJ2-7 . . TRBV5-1 CASSWGPAYEQYF TGCGCCAGCAGCTGGGGGCCAGCCTACGAGCAGTACTTC
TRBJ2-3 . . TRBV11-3 CASNPPGGTDTQYF TGTGCCAGCAACCCCCCGGGGGGCACAGATACGCAGTATTTT
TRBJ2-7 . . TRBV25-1 CASSEPLKPGSSYEQYF TGTGCCAGCAGTGAACCCCTCAAACCGGGGAGCTCCTACGAGCAGTACTTC
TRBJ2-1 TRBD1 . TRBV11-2 CASSPGTGAAYNEQFF TGTGCCAGCAGTCCCGGGACAGGGGCGGCCTACAATGAGCAGTTCTTC
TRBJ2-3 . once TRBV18 CASSPFDTGGITDTQYF TGTGCCAGCTCACCCTTCGACACCGGGGGAATCACAGATACGCAGTATTTT
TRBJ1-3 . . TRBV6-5 CASSYSSGSIGNTIYF TGTGCCAGCAGTTACTCGTCAGGGTCTATTGGAAACACCATATATTTT
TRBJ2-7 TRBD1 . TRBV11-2 CASSLRQGKDEQYF TGTGCCAGCAGCCTGAGACAGGGCAAAGACGAGCAGTACTTC
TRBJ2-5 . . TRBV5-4 CASSLVGETQYF TGTGCCAGCAGCTTGGTCGGAGAGACCCAGTACTTC
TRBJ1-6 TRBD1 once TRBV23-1 CASSQSNPDREGSPLHF TGCGCCAGCAGTCAATCTAATCCCGACAGGGAAGGCTCACCCCTCCACTTT
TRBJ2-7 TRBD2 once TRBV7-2 CASTAKRGYEQYF TGTGCCAGCACGGCGAAGCGGGGGTACGAGCAGTACTTC
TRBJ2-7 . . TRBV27 CAEDQGQYF TGTGCAGAGGATCAGGGGCAGTACTTC
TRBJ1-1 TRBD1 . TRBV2 CASRPGQGANTEAFF TGTGCCAGCAGGCCGGGACAGGGGGCAAATACTGAAGCTTTCTTT
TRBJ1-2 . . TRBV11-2 CASSLDRGRVLWNYGYTF TGTGCCAGCAGCTTAGATCGGGGAAGGGTACTGTGGAACTATGGCTACACCTTC
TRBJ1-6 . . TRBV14 CASSQGSAPGGSLHF TGTGCCAGCAGCCAAGGGTCCGCACCCGGGGGGTCCCTCCACTTT
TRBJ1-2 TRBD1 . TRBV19 CASSTRGGGGYTF TGTGCCAGTAGTACGAGAGGGGGCGGTGGCTACACCTTC
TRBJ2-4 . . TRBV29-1 CSAKGLLAKNIQYF TGCAGCGCCAAGGGACTCCTAGCCAAAAACATTCAGTACTTC
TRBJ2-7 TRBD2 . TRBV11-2 CASRRTSGGTYEQYF TGTGCCAGCAGGCGGACTAGCGGGGGGACCTACGAGCAGTACTTC
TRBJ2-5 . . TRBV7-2 CASSLVDSGGQAQYF TGTGCCAGCAGCTTAGTAGATAGCGGGGGACAGGCCCAGTACTTC
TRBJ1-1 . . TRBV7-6 CASSRDLNTEAFF TGTGCCAGCAGCCGGGACTTGAACACTGAAGCTTTCTTT
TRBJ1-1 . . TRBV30 CAWRTYGGSEAFF TGTGCCTGGAGGACCTACGGGGGGTCTGAAGCTTTCTTT
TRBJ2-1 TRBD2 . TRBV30 CAWSGSGRYHEQFF TGTGCCTGGAGTGGGAGCGGGAGGTATCATGAGCAGTTCTTC
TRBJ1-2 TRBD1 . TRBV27 CASSLGQGARGYTF TGTGCCAGCAGCCTGGGACAGGGGGCGCGTGGCTACACCTTC
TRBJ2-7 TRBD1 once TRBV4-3 CASSRSHRGYEQYF TGCGCCAGCAGCCGAAGCCACAGGGGGTACGAGCAGTACTTC
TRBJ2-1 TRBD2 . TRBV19 CASSIDPAGGPKDEQFF TGTGCCAGTAGTATAGATCCGGCGGGGGGCCCTAAGGATGAGCAGTTCTTC
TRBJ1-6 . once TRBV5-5 CASSPLQGNSPLHF TGTGCCAGCAGCCCCCTACAGGGTAATTCACCCCTCCACTTT
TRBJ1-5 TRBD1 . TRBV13 CASSIRRTGGWNQPQHF TGTGCCAGCAGCATAAGAAGGACAGGGGGATGGAATCAGCCCCAGCATTTT
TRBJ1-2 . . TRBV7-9 CASSAYSPGRGGGYTF TGTGCCAGCAGCGCTTATTCCCCGGGACGAGGGGGTGGCTACACCTTC
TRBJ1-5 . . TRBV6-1 CASRTERTVRQPQHF TGTGCCAGCAGGACCGAGAGAACAGTCAGGCAGCCCCAGCATTTT
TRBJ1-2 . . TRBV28 CASRDRQHYGYTF TGTGCCAGCAGGGACCGACAGCACTATGGCTACACCTTC
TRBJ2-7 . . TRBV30 CAWSPGHTYEQYF TGTGCCTGGAGTCCGGGACACACCTACGAGCAGTACTTC
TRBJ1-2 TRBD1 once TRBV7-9 CASSPGDSILGGYTF TGTGCCAGCAGCCCAGGGGACAGTATACTGGGTGGCTACACCTTC
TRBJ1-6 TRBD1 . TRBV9 CASSPPGQGGSPLHF TGTGCCAGCAGCCCTCCCGGACAGGGCGGATCACCCCTCCACTTT
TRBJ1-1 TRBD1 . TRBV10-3 CAIAEQQGAAEAFF TGTGCCATCGCCGAACAACAGGGGGCCGCTGAAGCTTTCTTT
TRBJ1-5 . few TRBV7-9 CASSLGGSLKEPQHF TGTGCCAGCAGCTTAGGCGGCAGCTTGAAGGAGCCCCAGCATTTT
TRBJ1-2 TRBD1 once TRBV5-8 CASSLDIWGQGGYGYTF TGTGCCAGCAGCTTGGATATCTGGGGACAGGGTGGCTATGGCTACACCTTC